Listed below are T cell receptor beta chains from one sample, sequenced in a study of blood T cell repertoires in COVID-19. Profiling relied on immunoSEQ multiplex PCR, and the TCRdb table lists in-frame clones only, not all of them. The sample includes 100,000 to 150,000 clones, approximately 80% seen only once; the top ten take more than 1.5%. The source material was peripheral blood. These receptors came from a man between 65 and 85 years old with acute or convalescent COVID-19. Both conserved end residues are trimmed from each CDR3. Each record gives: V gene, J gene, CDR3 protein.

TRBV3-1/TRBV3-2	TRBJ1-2	ASKGAGDYGYT
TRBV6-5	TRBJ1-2	ASSPPGGGGDGYT
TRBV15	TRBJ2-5	ATSRDVLAQETQY
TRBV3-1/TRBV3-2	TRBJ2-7	ASSQVPGQGVYEQY
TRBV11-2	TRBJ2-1	ATTGLAGDQF
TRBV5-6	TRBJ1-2	ASSLIQKSVFSYGYT
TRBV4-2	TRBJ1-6	ASSQEWGQGTSPLH
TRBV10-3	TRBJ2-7	AIRGPGQGLHYEQY
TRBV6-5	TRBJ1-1	ASSLSDSLNTEAF
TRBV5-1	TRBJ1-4	ASSLEPAGYATNEKLF
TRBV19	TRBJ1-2	ASSVGQGARGYGYT
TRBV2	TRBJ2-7	ASTFQGKAYEQY
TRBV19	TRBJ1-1	ASRANTEAF
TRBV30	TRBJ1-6	AWSGDGNSPLH
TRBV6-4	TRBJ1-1	ASSEPEEPQRLVPEAF
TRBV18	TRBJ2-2	ASSPQNTGELF
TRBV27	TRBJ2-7	ASSRPGGLSYEQY
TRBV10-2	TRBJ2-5	ASRGGSGGYQETQY
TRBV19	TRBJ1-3	ASVRGTSGNTIY
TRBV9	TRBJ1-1	ASSARDRDTEAF
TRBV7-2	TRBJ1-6	ASSLDGSSPLH
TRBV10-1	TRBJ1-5	ASTHGGHRVKSWQGNQPQH
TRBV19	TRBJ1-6	ASGASYNSPLH
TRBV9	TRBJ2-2	ASSPHTGELF
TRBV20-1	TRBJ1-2	SASSGGYGYT
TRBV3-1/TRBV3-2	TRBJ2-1	ASSSTLDGGVRQF
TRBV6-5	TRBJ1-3	ASRKTVSGNTIY
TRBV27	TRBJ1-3	ASSLIFPGGTGNTIY
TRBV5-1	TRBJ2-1	ASSQGTSGAEQF
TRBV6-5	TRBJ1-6	ASRAGHLSAPLH
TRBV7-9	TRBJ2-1	ASSLALDPYNEQF
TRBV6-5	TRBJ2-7	ASGKGIPPNEQY
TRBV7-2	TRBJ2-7	ASSSTGVSSREQY
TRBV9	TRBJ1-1	ASSPAGWEVTEAF
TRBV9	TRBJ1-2	ASSVGGTGGGYT
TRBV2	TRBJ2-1	ASSRTPGGEIYNEQF
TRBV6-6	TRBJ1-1	ASSYRRPTEAF
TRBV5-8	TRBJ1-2	ASSPPGQGRYYGYT
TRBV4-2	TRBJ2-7	ASSTWDRVREQY
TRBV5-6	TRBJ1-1	ASSLEWGRVNTEAF
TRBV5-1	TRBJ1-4	ASRDSMANEKLF
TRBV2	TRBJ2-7	ASSRQGSTYEQY
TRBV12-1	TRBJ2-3	ASSPRAGATDTQY
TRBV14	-	ASSLFGTGAAGELF
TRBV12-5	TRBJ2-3	ASADPSGGSLSTQY